The 22 T cell receptor beta chains in this list originate from one sample, sequenced in a study of blood T cell repertoires in COVID-19 (dated by TCRdb to 2020 to 2022). Receptor amplification or capture employed the immunoSEQ multiplex PCR assay. In TCRdb, the immuneACCESS table is reduced to in-frame sequences with V and J assigned. These tables do not hold every clone; where another copy was compared, an unresolved V gene accounts for under half, and the others remain unexplained. A total of 70,000 or so clones appear in this sample, around three quarters of them only once. The leading ten clones occupy approximately 15% of the sample. The sequencing sample was made of peripheral blood. The source is a man in his sixties with acute or convalescent COVID-19.

The chain joins TRBV4-3 to TRBJ1-4; D is unresolved. Trimming took off 1 base at V and 0 bases at J, with 3 bases between the two ends. The CDR3 spans 14 residues. Germline CDR1 LGHNA, CDR2 YSLEER. The CDR3 here is CASSQGTTNEKLFF. The CDR3 DNA reads as TGCGCCAGCAGCCAAGGTACAACTAATGAAAAACTGTTTTTT.

This rearrangement joins TRBV7-9 to TRBJ2-7, with D perhaps matching TRBD1 (6 bases). The CDR3 length is 16 residues. CDR1 is SEHNR, CDR2 FQNEAQ, per germline (reference sequence). Trimming took 5 bases from V and 2 from J, leaving 19 bases between them. This CDR3 reads CASSTTRTVPTYEQYF. In DNA form, the CDR3 reads TGTGCCAGCAGCACGACTCGGACAGTCCCGACCTACGAGCAGTACTTC.

In its sample, this clone was seen a few times. Distinct nucleotide sequences in the sample also encode this CDR3. The CDR3 DNA sequence: TGCGCCAGCAGCCAACCCCGACAGGGACCTAATTCACCCCTCCACTTT. Residues: CASSQPRQGPNSPLHF. The chain couples TRBV4-1 to TRBJ1-6, with 7 bases aligning to TRBD1. Germline V gene data show CDR1 as MGHRA and CDR2 as YSYEKL. V lost 2 bases, J lost 6 bases, and 7 bases stayed unmatched. The CDR3 is 16 amino acids.

The chain employs TRBV7-3 and TRBJ2-5, with D maybe TRBD2 (7 bases). The CDR3 extends over 15 amino acids. The V gene's germline CDR1 is SGHTA and CDR2 FQGTGA. The V end lost 2 bases, the J end lost 1 base, and 11 bases lay between the germline ends. The CDR3 loop is CASSLRGGAQETQYF. The CDR3 DNA reads TGTGCCAGCAGCTTACGAGGGGGGGCCCAAGAGACCCAGTACTTC.

Concerning this clone itself: The identical CDR3 is also encoded by other nucleotide sequences in the sample. The CDR3: CASTGDSGANVLTF. CDR3 bases: TGTGCCAGCACCGGGGACTCTGGGGCCAACGTCCTGACTTTC. The chain has TRBV2 and TRBJ2-6, with D possibly being TRBD2 (5 bases). CDR3 length: 14 residues. V was shortened by 7 bases and J by 0 bases, with 7 bases between the two germline ends. The germline CDR1 and CDR2 sequences are SNHLY and FYNNEI. The entire variable domain, with the rest obtained from reference TRBV2 and TRBJ2-6, is as follows: EPEVTQTPSHQVTQMGQEVILRCVPISNHLYFYWYRQILGQKVEFLVSFYNNEISEKSEIFDDQFSVERPDGSNFTLKIRSTKLEDSAMYFCASTGDSGANVLTFGAGSRLTVL.

The chain recombines TRBV5-1 with TRBJ1-1; no clear D gene. The CDR3 length is 13 residues. Germline loops: CDR1 SGHRS, CDR2 YFSETQ. V dropped 0 bases and J dropped 1 base, with 4 bases sitting between them. The CDR3 bases are TGCGCCAGCAGCTTGGTGAGGAACACTGAAGCTTTCTTT. Protein: CASSLVRNTEAFF.

The chain uses TRBV27 and TRBJ1-2; 7 bases line up with TRBD1. The length of the CDR3 is 15 residues. V was clipped by 8 bases and J by 5 bases; unmatched bases: 14. CDR1 and CDR2 from the germline V gene are MNHEY and SMNVEV (reference sequence). Written as DNA, the CDR3 is TGTGCCAGCCGTCTAAACCGGGACAGCCTTTATGGCTACACCTTC. Its translation: CASRLNRDSLYGYTF.

The chain couples TRBV27 to TRBJ2-1; perhaps TRBD2 as D (6 bases). In germline, CDR1 is MNHEY, CDR2 SMNVEV (reference sequence). V shed 6 bases and J shed 7 bases, with 13 bases lying between them. The CDR3 is 13 amino acids. The CDR3 DNA follows: TGTGCCAGCAGGGGGTGGGGGGTAAATGAGCAGTTCTTC. This codes for CASRGWGVNEQFF.

This rearrangement joins TRBV21-1 to TRBJ2-2; the D call in the table, TRBD2, was not verified against the DNA. TRBV21-1 is labeled a pseudogene. This CDR3 comprises 16 residues. The CDR3 protein is CASSKDTSGKTGELFF. The CDR3, as DNA: TGTGCCAGCAGCAAGGACACTAGCGGGAAAACCGGGGAGCTGTTTTTT.

The chain combines TRBV3-1 (or the pseudogene TRBV3-2) with TRBJ2-4; D perhaps matches TRBD2 (6 bases). The germline V and J ends were trimmed by 4 bases and 5 bases, with 12 bases remaining between them. CDR1 LGHDT and CDR2 YNNKEL come from the germline V gene (reference sequence). The CDR3 is made up of 14 amino acids. As DNA, the CDR3 is TGTGCCAGCAGCCCGCCTAGCGACCAAAACATTCAGTACTTC. Translated: CASSPPSDQNIQYF.

The CDR3 reads CASSPSTGNSNQPQHF. In nucleotides, the CDR3 is TGTGCCAGCAGCCCTTCGACAGGTAATAGCAATCAGCCCCAGCATTTT. The chain carries TRBV7-2 and TRBJ1-5; maybe TRBD1 (6 bases). V gave up 5 bases and J gave up 0 bases, with 14 bases separating them. CDR1 and CDR2 (germline): SGHTA, FQGNSA. This CDR3 spans 16 amino acids.

The V call is TRBV10-3, the J call TRBJ1-6; 7 nucleotides line up with TRBD1. With V trimmed by 4 bases and J by 7 bases, 10 bases remained unmatched. The CDR3 runs to 16 residues. Per germline, CDR1 ENHRY and CDR2 SYGVKD. The CDR3 coding sequence is TGTGCCATCAGTGGACAGGGATCATTGGGGAATTCACCCCTCCACTTT. Encoded protein: CAISGQGSLGNSPLHF.

This clone came up a few times. The V gene is TRBV20-1, the J gene TRBJ2-1; 7 bases are a match to TRBD2. Per the germline V gene, CDR1 is DFQATT and CDR2 is SNEGSKA (reference sequence). Trimming cost V 5 bases and J 12 bases; bases outside gene matches: 7. The CDR3 consists of 11 residues. The CDR3 loop is CSARTSVGQFF. In nucleotides, the CDR3 is TGCAGTGCTCGTACTAGCGTCGGGCAGTTCTTC.

The chain carries TRBV28 and TRBJ1-2, with D tentatively TRBD1 (5 bases). The CDR3 is 13 amino acids. CDR1 is MDHEN, CDR2 SYDVKM, per germline. The germline V and J ends were trimmed by 1 base and 8 bases, with 11 bases remaining between them. The CDR3 region has the DNA TGTGCCAGCAGTTTATTTTCAGGGTTCGGCTACACCTTC. Translated: CASSLFSGFGYTF.

This clone was seen once. The V gene is TRBV9, the J gene TRBJ2-3; no reliable D call. Germline V gene lookup returns CDR1 SGDLS and CDR2 YYNGEE. Trimming removed 2 bases at V and 1 base at J, with 11 bases between. This CDR3 has 15 residues. CDR3 sequence: CASSVGVVGTDTQYF. For the CDR3, the DNA is TGTGCCAGCAGCGTGGGCGTCGTGGGCACAGATACGCAGTATTTT.

The CDR3, as DNA: TGTGCCAGCAGTTACTCGAGAAACAATGAGCAGTTCTTC. It encodes CASSYSRNNEQFF. The V call is TRBV6-5, the J call TRBJ2-1; no reliable D call. Looked up from germline, CDR1 is MNHEY and CDR2 is SVGAGI. CDR3 length equals 13 residues. V was pared by 0 bases and J by 5 bases, with 5 bases between.

The chain has TRBV7-8 and TRBJ2-3; 11 bases are a match to TRBD1. Germline V gene data show CDR1 as SGHVS and CDR2 as FQNEAQ. The CDR3 totals 22 residues. V was clipped by 2 bases and J by 0 bases; unmatched bases: 19. The CDR3 coding sequence is TGTGCCAGCAGCTTACCCCGTGGGACAGGGGGTTCGCCGCTTACTAGCACAGATACGCAGTATTTT. This sequence encodes CASSLPRGTGGSPLTSTDTQYF.

This chain connects TRBV3-1 (or the pseudogene TRBV3-2) to TRBJ2-5, with 8 bases aligning to TRBD1. Germline trimming cut 2 bases from V and 5 bases from J; bases unmatched to any gene: 4. The CDR3 extends over 14 amino acids. Germline V gives CDR1 LGHDT, CDR2 YNNKEL (reference sequence). The CDR3 DNA sequence: TGTGCCAGCAGCCAAACCAGGGGGCTGGAGACCCAGTACTTC. This sequence encodes CASSQTRGLETQYF.

CDR3 sequence (DNA): TGTGCCAGCAGTTCCGGTCAGCGTTATACTGAAGCTTTCTTT. The encoded protein is CASSSGQRYTEAFF. The gene calls are TRBV6-6 and TRBJ1-1; D is uncertain. Trimming took off 4 bases at V and 5 bases at J, with 14 bases between the two ends. The CDR3 has 14 amino acids. Germline CDR1 reads MNHNY; CDR2 reads SVGAGI (reference sequence).

The chain carries TRBV6-5 and TRBJ1-6; 8 bases match TRBD1. Germline CDR1 MNHEY, CDR2 SVGAGI. With 6 bases clipped from V and 9 bases from J, the junction kept 7 bases outside the gene matches. The CDR3 is 14 residues long. DNA of the CDR3: TGTGCCAGCAGACTCGGACAGGGTAGTTCACCCCTCCACTTT. Translating it yields CASRLGQGSSPLHF.

The chain employs TRBV5-4 and TRBJ1-2; D remains unclear. Germline V lookup: CDR1 SGHNT, CDR2 YYREEE (reference sequence). The CDR3 loop spans 15 amino acids. V was clipped by 0 bases and J by 2 bases, with 11 bases between them. The CDR3 nucleotides are TGTGCCAGCAGCTTGGGACAAAAACTGAACTATGGCTACACCTTC. Translated, it gives CASSLGQKLNYGYTF.

The genes are TRBV4-1 and TRBJ1-5; unclear D gene. V was clipped by 0 bases and J by 1 base, with 10 bases between them. The CDR3 length is 16 residues. Germline CDR1 is MGHRA and CDR2 is YSYEKL. The CDR3 here is CASSQDYSLSNQPQHF. CDR3 DNA: TGCGCCAGCAGCCAAGATTACAGTTTGAGCAATCAGCCCCAGCATTTT.